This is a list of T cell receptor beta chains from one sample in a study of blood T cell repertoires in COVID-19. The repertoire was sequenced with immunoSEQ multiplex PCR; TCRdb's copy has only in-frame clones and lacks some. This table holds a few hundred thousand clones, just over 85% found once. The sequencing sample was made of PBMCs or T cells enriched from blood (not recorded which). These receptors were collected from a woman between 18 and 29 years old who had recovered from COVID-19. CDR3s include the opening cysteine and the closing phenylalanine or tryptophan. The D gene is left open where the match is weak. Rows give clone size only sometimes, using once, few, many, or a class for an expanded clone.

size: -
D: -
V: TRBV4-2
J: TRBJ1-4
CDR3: CASSHPPGLGGNEKLFF
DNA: TGTGCCAGCAGCCACCCCCCGGGGCTCGGGGGGAATGAAAAACTGTTTTTT

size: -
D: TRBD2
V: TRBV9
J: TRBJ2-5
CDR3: CASSVGLAGALETQYF
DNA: TGTGCCAGCAGCGTTGGACTAGCGGGAGCGCTTGAGACCCAGTACTTC

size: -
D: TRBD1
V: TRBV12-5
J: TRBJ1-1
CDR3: CASGLPLHDRANTEAFF
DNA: TGTGCTAGTGGTTTGCCGTTACATGACAGGGCAAACACTGAAGCTTTCTTT

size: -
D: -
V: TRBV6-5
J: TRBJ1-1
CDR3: CASSLTRTPKFEAFF
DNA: TGTGCCAGCAGTCTGACCAGGACACCGAAATTTGAAGCTTTCTTT

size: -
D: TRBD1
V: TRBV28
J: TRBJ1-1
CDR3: CASSVEQGADTEAFF
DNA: TGTGCCAGCAGTGTAGAACAGGGGGCCGACACTGAAGCTTTCTTT

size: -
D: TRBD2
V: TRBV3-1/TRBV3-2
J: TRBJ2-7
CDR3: CASSVGLAGYEQYF
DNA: TGTGCCAGCAGCGTGGGACTAGCGGGCTACGAGCAGTACTTC

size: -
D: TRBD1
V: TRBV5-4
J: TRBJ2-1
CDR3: CASSPRVGGADEQFF
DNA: TGTGCCAGCAGCCCCCGGGTAGGGGGCGCCGATGAGCAGTTCTTC

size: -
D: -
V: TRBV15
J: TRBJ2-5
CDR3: CATSSDTVETQYF
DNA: TGTGCCACCAGCAGCGACACGGTCGAGACCCAGTACTTC

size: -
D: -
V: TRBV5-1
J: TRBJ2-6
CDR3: CASSLGGPGANVLTF
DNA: TGCGCCAGCAGCTTGGGGGGCCCTGGGGCCAACGTCCTGACTTTC

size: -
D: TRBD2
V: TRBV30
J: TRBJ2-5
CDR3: CAWNQLAGDSIAETQYF
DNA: TGTGCCTGGAACCAACTAGCGGGAGATAGTATAGCGGAGACCCAGTACTTC

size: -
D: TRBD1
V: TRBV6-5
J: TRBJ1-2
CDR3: CASRGQENYGYTF
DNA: TGTGCCAGCAGGGGACAGGAAAACTATGGCTACACCTTC

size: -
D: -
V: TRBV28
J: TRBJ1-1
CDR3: CASSLPGIRDTEAFF
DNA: TGTGCCAGCAGTCTACCGGGGATCCGGGACACTGAAGCTTTCTTT

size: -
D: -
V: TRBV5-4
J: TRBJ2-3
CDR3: CASSFSEADTQYF
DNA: TGTGCCAGCAGCTTCTCTGAGGCAGATACGCAGTATTTT

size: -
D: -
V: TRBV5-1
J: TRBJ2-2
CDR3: CASSLGGGELFF
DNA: TGCGCCAGCAGCTTGGGCGGCGGGGAGCTGTTTTTT

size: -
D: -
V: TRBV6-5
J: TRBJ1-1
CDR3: CASSYQGMNTEAFF
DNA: TGTGCCAGCAGTTACCAGGGAATGAACACTGAAGCTTTCTTT

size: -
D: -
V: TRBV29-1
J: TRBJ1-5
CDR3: CSVSTGSSDQPQHF
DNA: TGCAGCGTTTCAACAGGGTCCAGCGATCAGCCCCAGCATTTT

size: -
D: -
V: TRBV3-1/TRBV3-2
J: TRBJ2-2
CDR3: CASSQGGVRDTGELFF
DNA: TGTGCCAGCAGCCAAGGGGGGGTTCGGGACACCGGGGAGCTGTTTTTT

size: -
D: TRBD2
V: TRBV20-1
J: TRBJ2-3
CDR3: CSASVGLAGSEDTQYF
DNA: TGCAGTGCTAGTGTCGGACTAGCGGGGTCTGAAGATACGCAGTATTTT

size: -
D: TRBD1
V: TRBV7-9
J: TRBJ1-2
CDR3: CASSLGARQGNGYTF
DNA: TGTGCCAGCAGCTTAGGGGCTAGACAGGGGAATGGCTACACCTTC

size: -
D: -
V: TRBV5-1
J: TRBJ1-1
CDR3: CASSLGGSNAAEAFF
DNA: TGCGCCAGCAGCCTGGGAGGAAGTAACGCCGCTGAAGCTTTCTTT

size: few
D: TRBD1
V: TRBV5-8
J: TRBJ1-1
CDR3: CASSLAGTEEVTEAFF
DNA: TGTGCCAGCAGCCTCGCCGGGACAGAGGAAGTCACTGAAGCTTTCTTT

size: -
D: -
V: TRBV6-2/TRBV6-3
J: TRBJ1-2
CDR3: CASSYSGAQGYTF
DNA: TGTGCCAGCAGTTACTCGGGGGCCCAAGGCTACACCTTC

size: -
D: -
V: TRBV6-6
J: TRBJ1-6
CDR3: CASNLLPGYNSPLHF
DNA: TGTGCCAGCAATCTTCTCCCGGGCTATAATTCACCCCTCCACTTT

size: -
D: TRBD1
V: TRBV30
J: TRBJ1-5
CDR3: CAWSRGPGQPQHF
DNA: TGTGCCTGGTCCAGGGGGCCCGGGCAGCCCCAGCATTTT

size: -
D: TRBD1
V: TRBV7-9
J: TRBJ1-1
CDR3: CASRTFNRGHTEAFF
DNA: TGTGCCAGCCGTACCTTCAACAGGGGGCACACTGAAGCTTTCTTT

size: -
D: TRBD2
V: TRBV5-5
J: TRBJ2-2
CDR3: CASSYPRTSGSTDTGELFF
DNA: TGTGCCAGCAGCTACCCCCGGACTAGCGGGAGTACGGACACCGGGGAGCTGTTTTTT

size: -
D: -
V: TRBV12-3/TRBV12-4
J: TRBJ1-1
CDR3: CASSLVRVGAFF
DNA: TGTGCCAGCAGTTTAGTCAGGGTTGGAGCTTTCTTT

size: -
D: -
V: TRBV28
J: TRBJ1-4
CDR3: CASKIRRSDEKLFF
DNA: TGTGCCAGCAAGATTCGGAGGTCGGATGAAAAACTGTTTTTT

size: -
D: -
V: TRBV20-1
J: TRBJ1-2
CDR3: CSASFPGAF
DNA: TGCAGTGCTAGTTTTCCGGGAGCTTTC

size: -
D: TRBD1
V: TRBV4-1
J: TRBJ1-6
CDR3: CASRLLLRDRNSPLHF
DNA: TGCGCCAGCAGATTACTACTCCGGGACAGAAATTCACCCCTCCACTTT

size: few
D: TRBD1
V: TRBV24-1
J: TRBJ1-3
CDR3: CATSDIFPGQGNTIYF
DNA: TGTGCCACCAGTGATATTTTTCCGGGACAGGGGAACACCATATATTTT

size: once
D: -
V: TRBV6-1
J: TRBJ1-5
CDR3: CASSETRNQPQHF
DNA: TGTGCCAGCAGTGAAACACGTAATCAGCCCCAGCATTTT

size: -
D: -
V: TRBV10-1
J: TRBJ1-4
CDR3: CASSLRGGGDEKLFF
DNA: TGCGCCAGCAGTTTAAGAGGGGGAGGGGATGAAAAACTGTTTTTT

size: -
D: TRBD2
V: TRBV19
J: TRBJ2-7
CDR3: CASSPSAGGLGREQYF
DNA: TGTGCCAGTAGTCCCTCGGCGGGGGGTCTCGGTCGCGAGCAGTACTTC

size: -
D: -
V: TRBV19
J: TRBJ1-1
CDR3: CASSEDSAMNTEAFF
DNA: TGTGCCAGTAGTGAGGACAGTGCCATGAACACTGAAGCTTTCTTT

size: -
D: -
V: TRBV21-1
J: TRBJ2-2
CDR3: CASSGGEGLLNTGELFF
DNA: TGTGCCAGCAGCGGAGGGGAGGGACTACTTAACACCGGGGAGCTGTTTTTT

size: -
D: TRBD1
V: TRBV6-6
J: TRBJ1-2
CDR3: CASSYNRGDYGYTF
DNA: TGTGCCAGCAGTTACAACAGGGGGGACTATGGCTACACCTTC

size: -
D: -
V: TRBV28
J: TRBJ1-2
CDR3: CASSSSREALIYGYTF
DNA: TGTGCCAGCAGTTCTTCCAGGGAGGCCCTTATCTATGGCTACACCTTC

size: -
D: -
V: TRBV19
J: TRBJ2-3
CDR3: CASSIDHAWRTDTQYF
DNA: TGTGCCAGTAGTATAGATCACGCCTGGCGCACAGATACGCAGTATTTT

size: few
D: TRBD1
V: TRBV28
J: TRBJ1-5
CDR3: CASWDRGYNQPQHF
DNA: TGTGCCAGTTGGGACAGGGGTTACAATCAGCCCCAGCATTTT

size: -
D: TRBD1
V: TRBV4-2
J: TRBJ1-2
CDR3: CASSQARDRGIDGYTF
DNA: TGTGCCAGCAGCCAAGCTCGGGACAGGGGGATTGATGGCTACACCTTC

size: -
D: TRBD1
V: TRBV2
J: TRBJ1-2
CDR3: CASRKMGTAYGYTF
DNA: TGTGCCAGCAGAAAGATGGGGACAGCCTATGGCTACACCTTC

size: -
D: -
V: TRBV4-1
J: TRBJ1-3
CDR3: CASSQSIVGNTIYF
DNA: TGCGCCAGCAGCCAATCAATAGTTGGAAACACCATATATTTT

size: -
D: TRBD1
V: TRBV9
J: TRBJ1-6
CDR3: CASSVGTGGLGSPLHF
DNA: TGTGCCAGCAGCGTAGGGACAGGGGGCTTAGGTTCACCCCTCCACTTT

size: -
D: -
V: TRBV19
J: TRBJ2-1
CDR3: CASSPSTIADERGGEQFF
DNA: TGTGCCAGTAGTCCCTCAACTATAGCGGACGAAAGGGGTGGTGAGCAGTTCTTC

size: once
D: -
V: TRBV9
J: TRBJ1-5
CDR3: CASSVAPDSNQPQHF
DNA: TGTGCCAGCAGCGTAGCTCCAGATAGCAATCAGCCCCAGCATTTT

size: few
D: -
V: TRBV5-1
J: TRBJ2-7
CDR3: CASSQNPISDTYEQYF
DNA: TGCGCCAGCAGCCAAAACCCAATCTCAGACACCTACGAGCAGTACTTC

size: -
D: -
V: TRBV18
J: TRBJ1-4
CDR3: CASSFDRPPNEKLFF
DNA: TGTGCCAGCTCATTCGACAGACCCCCGAATGAAAAACTGTTTTTT